The sequence of this T cell receptor beta chain was determined in a study of vaccination and CD4 T cells after COVID-19. This clonotype was seen a few times. Its antigen is unknown. Sequencing of the DNA from cultured CD4+ T cells was carried out with the Oncomine TCR Beta short-read assay. TCRdb reprocessed the PCR reads via MiXCR and lists one record per CDR3 protein. The sample yields almost 15,000 distinct CDR3 sequences, around a fifth seen once. The treatment: 10-day PBMC culture with coronavirus spike peptide pools or control peptides (ViraFEST assay). Each of days 3 and 7 saw half the medium replaced by fresh IL-2 medium. Trimming cost V 6 bases and J 4 bases, with 19 bases left between them. CDR3 length equals 17 residues. In germline, CDR1 is LNHDA, CDR2 SQIVND (reference sequence).

J is TRBJ1-6 and V is TRBV19; D gene unclear. Specimen: CD4+ T cells from blood, cultured in vitro, collected before SARS-CoV-2 vaccination. The clonotype was recovered from a human donor who received a COVID-19 vaccine. The CDR3 loop reads CASRSPTMDLYNSPLHF. CDR3 coding DNA: TGTGCCAGTAGGTCCCCCACGATGGACCTATATAATTCACCCCTCCACTTT.